One sample yielded the 22 T cell receptor beta chains listed below, sequenced in a study of cytomegalovirus exposure and HLA in healthy donors. Primers for the PCR totalled 60 Vbeta and 13 Jbeta. The method was immunoSEQ multiplex PCR; TCRdb's version includes in-frame clones alone and lacks a portion of them. The data show around 90,000 clones, with 85% seen just once and nearly 7.5% held by the top ten. Sequenced input: PBMCs. The receptors stem from a man aged 35 to 55 in good health and CMV-seropositive.

The chain has TRBV9 and TRBJ2-2; TRBD2 matches 10 bases. Unmatched junction bases numbered 4, after V lost 2 bases and J lost 3 bases. The CDR3 totals 16 residues. The germline gives CDR1 SGDLS, CDR2 YYNGEE. In DNA form, the CDR3 reads TGTGCCAGCAGCGTCCTAGCGGGAGAGGACACCGGGGAGCTGTTTTTT. This codes for CASSVLAGEDTGELFF.

This clone appeared a single time. This chain connects TRBV18 to TRBJ2-3; possibly TRBD1 for D (5 bases). Germline V gene sequence: CDR1 KGHSH, CDR2 LQKENI. The V and J ends lost 1 base and 1 base respectively, with 6 bases between them. The CDR3 has 14 residues. In nucleotides, the CDR3 is TGTGCCAGCTCACCACGGGGCCGCACAGATACGCAGTATTTT. Amino acid sequence: CASSPRGRTDTQYF.

The chain employs TRBV10-3 and TRBJ2-3; 8 positions agree with TRBD1. Looked up from germline, CDR1 is ENHRY and CDR2 is SYGVKD. V was pared by 0 bases and J by 4 bases, with 3 bases of the junction left unmatched. The CDR3 contains 15 residues. CDR3 sequence: CAISESGTGADTQYF. For the CDR3, the DNA is TGTGCCATCAGTGAGTCTGGGACAGGAGCAGATACGCAGTATTTT.

The chain has TRBV19 and TRBJ2-2, with D possibly matching TRBD2 (5 bases). V lost 5 bases and J lost 5, with 15 bases in between. Germline-derived CDR1 and CDR2 are LNHDA and SQIVND (reference sequence). The CDR3 has 15 amino acids. CDR3 loop: CASSRRSGETGELFF. CDR3 DNA sequence: TGTGCCAGTAGTCGGAGGTCTGGGGAGACCGGGGAGCTGTTTTTT.

As to this clone: A read error may produce the germline difference seen at one junction end. Other DNA sequences of this sample code for an identical CDR3. V gene TRBV7-2 combines with J gene TRBJ2-3, with 12 bases aligning to TRBD2. CDR1 is SGHTA, CDR2 FQGNSA, per germline. The CDR3 spans 19 residues. CDR3 coding DNA: TGTGCCAGCAGCTTAGTATGGACTAGCGGGGTGACTAGCACAGATACCCAGTATTTT. Its translation is CASSLVWTSGVTSTDTQYF.

The chain combines TRBV7-2 with TRBJ2-3; D may be TRBD1 (6 bases). The germline gives CDR1 SGHTA, CDR2 FQGNSA. Between the trimmed V and J ends, which lost 7 bases and 8 bases, there was a span of 19 bases. This CDR3 region has 14 residues. The CDR3 bases are TGTGCCAGCACCTTTGGGGGCCCCACTAGTACGCAGTATTTT. Encoded protein: CASTFGGPTSTQYF.

V is TRBV29-1 and J is TRBJ1-6, with D perhaps matching TRBD1 (6 bases). Per germline, CDR1 SQVTM and CDR2 ANQGSEA. This CDR3 is built from 13 residues. V lost 6 bases, J lost 7 bases, and 13 bases lay in between. The CDR3 coding sequence is TGCAGCGTCCAAGTAGGGGGAAATTCACCCCTCCACTTT. Protein sequence: CSVQVGGNSPLHF.

This clone was picked up a small number of times. This chain uses TRBV21-1 with TRBJ2-5; TRBD2, the D gene given by the table, was not confirmed from the DNA. The J call is in doubt because the DNA end fits TRBJ2-7 better. TRBV21-1 is marked as a pseudogene. The CDR3 totals 14 residues. The CDR3 loop reads CASSKARGRREQYF. CDR3 bases: TGTGCCAGCAGCAAAGCGCGGGGCAGACGCGAGCAGTACTTC.

V usage is TRBV4-1 and J usage is TRBJ1-2; 7 bases map to TRBD1. CDR1 and CDR2 (germline): MGHRA, YSYEKL. CDR3 size: 14 residues. The junction had 2 bases not matched to a gene; V was cut back by 2 bases and J by 2 bases. The CDR3 sequence: CASSQSTGNYGYTF. Here the CDR3 DNA reads TGCGCCAGCAGCCAATCGACAGGGAACTATGGCTACACCTTC.

The V gene is TRBV6-1, the J gene TRBJ1-1, with 8 bases identical to TRBD1. V lost 7 bases, J lost 4 bases, and 11 bases stayed unmatched. This CDR3 is built from 15 residues. CDR1 and CDR2 (germline): MNHNS, SASEGT. The CDR3 region is CASTPPQGASTEAFF. CDR3 sequence (DNA): TGTGCCAGCACCCCTCCCCAGGGGGCGAGCACTGAAGCTTTCTTT.

The CDR3 DNA reads as TGTGCCAGCTCACCCGGGACAGGGGGCACCTACGAGCAGTACTTC. Translating gives CASSPGTGGTYEQYF. J is TRBJ2-7 and V is TRBV18; the match to TRBD1 covers 12 bases. Germline trimming cut 3 bases from V and 2 bases from J; bases unmatched to any gene: 2. CDR1 and CDR2 (germline): KGHSH, LQKENI. CDR3 size: 15 residues.

The genes are TRBV10-3 and TRBJ2-1; 7 bases align to TRBD2. The junction had 12 bases not matched to a gene; V was cut back by 3 bases and J by 7 bases. This CDR3 is 16 amino acids long. Germline V lookup: CDR1 ENHRY, CDR2 SYGVKD. As DNA, the CDR3 is TGTGCCATCAGTGAAGTCGTCGGCGGGAGCGGGAATGAGCAGTTCTTC. This translates into CAISEVVGGSGNEQFF.

This chain joins TRBV11-3 and TRBJ1-1; D possibly corresponds to TRBD1 (5 bases). Trimming pared 5 bases from V and 1 base from J, leaving 8 bases between. This CDR3 comprises 13 residues. From germline, CDR1 is SGHNT and CDR2 YENEEA. The CDR3 loop reads CASSRGQNTEAFF. Here the CDR3 DNA reads TGTGCCAGCAGCCGTGGACAGAACACTGAAGCTTTCTTT.

V usage is TRBV7-3 and J usage is TRBJ2-2, with 7 bases that match TRBD1. The CDR3 sequence is 15 residues long. J was trimmed by 1 base and V by 5 bases; bases with no gene match: 4. Per germline, CDR1 SGHTA and CDR2 FQGTGA. This CDR3 reads CASSQAGGNTGELFF. CDR3 coding DNA: TGTGCCAGCAGCCAAGCAGGGGGGAACACCGGGGAGCTGTTTTTT.

This chain uses TRBV5-5 with TRBJ1-2; D possibly corresponds to TRBD1 (5 bases). Per the germline V gene, CDR1 is SGHKS and CDR2 is YYEKEE (reference sequence). There are 13 residues in the CDR3. V lost 1 base and J lost 2, with 6 bases in between. CDR3 sequence reads: CASSLPGNYGYTF. DNA of the CDR3: TGTGCCAGCAGCTTGCCAGGGAACTATGGCTACACCTTC.

This chain links TRBV30 with TRBJ1-6; maybe TRBD1 (5 bases). Germline values: CDR1 GTSNPN, CDR2 SVGIG (reference sequence). The CDR3 covers 16 residues. Trimming removed 1 base at V and 7 bases at J, with 17 bases between. This CDR3 reads CAWSGGLLTWNSPLHF. CDR3 nucleotide sequence: TGTGCCTGGAGTGGGGGACTTTTAACGTGGAATTCACCCCTCCACTTT.

The count of this clone is one. The gene calls are TRBV19 and TRBJ1-4, with 11 bases lining up with TRBD1. The length of the CDR3 is 15 residues. After removal of 6 bases from V and 5 bases from J, the junction contained 5 bases not matched to a gene. Per germline, CDR1 LNHDA and CDR2 SQIVND (reference sequence). CDR3: CASSPRTGGNEKLFF. The DNA of the CDR3 is TGTGCCAGTAGCCCTCGGACAGGGGGCAATGAAAAACTGTTTTTT.

This clone occurred once. The chain recombines TRBV14 with TRBJ2-5, with 10 bases that match TRBD1. CDR3 length equals 16 residues. Germline CDR1 reads SGHDN; CDR2 reads FVKESK. Trimming removed 3 bases from V and 4 bases from J; junction bases left unmatched: 8. The CDR3: CASSHGDRGNTETQYF. The CDR3 DNA is TGTGCCAGCAGCCACGGGGACAGGGGAAATACAGAGACCCAGTACTTC.

In this sample, this clone turned up once. The V call is TRBV2, the J call TRBJ2-7; D is unclear. Germline V gene sequence: CDR1 SNHLY, CDR2 FYNNEI. V was pared by 3 bases and J by 4 bases, with 13 bases between. The CDR3 is made up of 14 amino acids. The CDR3 region is CASSEFGFGYEQYF. The DNA for the CDR3 is TGTGCCAGCAGTGAGTTCGGGTTTGGGTACGAGCAGTACTTC. The entire variable domain, with the rest obtained from reference TRBV2 and TRBJ2-7, is as follows: EPEVTQTPSHQVTQMGQEVILRCVPISNHLYFYWYRQILGQKVEFLVSFYNNEISEKSEIFDDQFSVERPDGSNFTLKIRSTKLEDSAMYFCASSEFGFGYEQYFGPGTRLTVT.

This chain connects TRBV5-5 to TRBJ2-1, with TRBD2 identical over 11 bases. Germline lookup yields CDR1 SGHKS and CDR2 YYEKEE (reference sequence). The CDR3 loop spans 15 amino acids. The ends lost 0 bases at V and 7 bases at J; junction bases unmatched: 3. CDR3 nucleotides: TGTGCCAGCAGCTTGGGCCTAGCGGGGGGTAATGAGCAGTTCTTC. Protein: CASSLGLAGGNEQFF.

The chain uses TRBV19 and TRBJ2-3; 9 bases fit TRBD2. The CDR3 has 18 amino acids. Germline assignment: CDR1 LNHDA and CDR2 SQIVND (reference sequence). Losses at the gene ends were 5 bases for V and 2 bases for J; bases not matched to a gene: 14. CDR3 DNA sequence: TGTGCCAGTAGTTTCAGTGGTGGTAGCGGGGGATCCACAGATACGCAGTATTTT. Protein: CASSFSGGSGGSTDTQYF.

The chain uses TRBV18 and TRBJ1-4, with D uncertain. The CDR3 has 14 amino acids. From germline, CDR1 is KGHSH and CDR2 LQKENI. V dropped 3 bases and J dropped 8 bases, with 13 bases sitting between them. CDR3 sequence reads: CASSPSRTSEKLFF. For the CDR3, the DNA is TGTGCCAGCTCACCGTCCCGTACTAGCGAAAAACTGTTTTTT.